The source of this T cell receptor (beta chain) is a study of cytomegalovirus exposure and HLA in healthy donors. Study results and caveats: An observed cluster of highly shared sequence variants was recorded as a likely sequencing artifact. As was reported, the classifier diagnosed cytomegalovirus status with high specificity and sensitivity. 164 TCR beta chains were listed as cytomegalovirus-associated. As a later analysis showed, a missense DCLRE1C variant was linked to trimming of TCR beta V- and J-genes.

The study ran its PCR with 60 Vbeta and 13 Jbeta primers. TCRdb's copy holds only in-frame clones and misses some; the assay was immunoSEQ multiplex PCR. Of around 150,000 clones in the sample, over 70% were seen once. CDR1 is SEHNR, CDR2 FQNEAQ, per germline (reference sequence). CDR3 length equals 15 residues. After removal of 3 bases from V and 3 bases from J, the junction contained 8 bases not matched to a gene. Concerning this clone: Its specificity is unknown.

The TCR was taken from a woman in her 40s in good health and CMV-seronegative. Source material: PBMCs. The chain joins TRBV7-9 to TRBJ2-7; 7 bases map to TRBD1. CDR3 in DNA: TGTGCCAGCAGCTTCCCGGGACAGCAACACTACGAGCAGTACTTC. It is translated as CASSFPGQQHYEQYF.